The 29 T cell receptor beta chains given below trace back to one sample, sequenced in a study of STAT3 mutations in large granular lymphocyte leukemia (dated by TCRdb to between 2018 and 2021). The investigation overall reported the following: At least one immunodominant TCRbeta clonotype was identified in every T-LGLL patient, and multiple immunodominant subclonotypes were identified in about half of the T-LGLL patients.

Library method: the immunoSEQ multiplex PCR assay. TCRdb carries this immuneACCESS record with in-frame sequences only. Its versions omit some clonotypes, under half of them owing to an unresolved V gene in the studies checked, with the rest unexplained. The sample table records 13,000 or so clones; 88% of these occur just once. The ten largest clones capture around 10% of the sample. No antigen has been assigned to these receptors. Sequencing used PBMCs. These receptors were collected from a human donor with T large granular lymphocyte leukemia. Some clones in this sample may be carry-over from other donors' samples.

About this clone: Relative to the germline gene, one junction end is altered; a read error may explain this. The CDR3 is CASSLDQNTEAFF. The DNA for the CDR3 is TGCGCCAGCAGTTTGGACCAGAACACTGAAGCTTTCTTT. The V and J genes are TRBV5-1 and TRBJ1-1; no clear D gene. The CDR3 has 13 amino acids. Germline CDR1 SGHRS, CDR2 YFSETQ.

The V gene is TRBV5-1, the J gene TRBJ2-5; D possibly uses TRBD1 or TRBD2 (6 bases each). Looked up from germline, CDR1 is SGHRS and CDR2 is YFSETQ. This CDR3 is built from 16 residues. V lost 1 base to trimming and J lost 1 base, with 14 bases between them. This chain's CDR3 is CASSLTGAPTQETQYF. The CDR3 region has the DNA TGCGCCAGCAGCTTGACGGGGGCCCCCACCCAAGAGACCCAGTACTTC.

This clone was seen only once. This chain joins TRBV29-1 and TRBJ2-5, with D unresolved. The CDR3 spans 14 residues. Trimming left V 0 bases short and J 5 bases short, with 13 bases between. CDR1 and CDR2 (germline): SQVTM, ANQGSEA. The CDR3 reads CSVEDEKGVETQYF. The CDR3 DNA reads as TGCAGCGTTGAAGATGAAAAGGGTGTGGAGACCCAGTACTTC.

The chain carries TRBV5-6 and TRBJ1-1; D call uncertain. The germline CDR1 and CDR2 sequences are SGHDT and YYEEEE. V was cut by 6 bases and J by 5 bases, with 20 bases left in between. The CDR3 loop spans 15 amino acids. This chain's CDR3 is CASTPAPSRATEAFF. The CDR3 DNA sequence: TGTGCCAGCACCCCGGCCCCCTCGAGGGCTACTGAAGCTTTCTTT.

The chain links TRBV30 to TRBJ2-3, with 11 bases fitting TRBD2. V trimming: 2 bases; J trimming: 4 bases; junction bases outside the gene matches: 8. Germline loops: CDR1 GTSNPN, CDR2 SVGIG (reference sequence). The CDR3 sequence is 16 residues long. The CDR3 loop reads CAWSRLAGGYPDTQYF. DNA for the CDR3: TGTGCCTGGAGTCGATTAGCGGGAGGGTATCCAGATACGCAGTATTTT.

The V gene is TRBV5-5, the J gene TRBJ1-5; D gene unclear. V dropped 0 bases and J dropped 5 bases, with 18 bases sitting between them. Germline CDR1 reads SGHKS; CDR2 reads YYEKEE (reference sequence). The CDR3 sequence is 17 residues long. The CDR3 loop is CASSLALAGLLDQPQHF. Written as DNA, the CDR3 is TGTGCCAGCAGCTTGGCTTTAGCAGGACTTTTGGATCAGCCCCAGCATTTT. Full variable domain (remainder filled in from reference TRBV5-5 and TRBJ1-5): DAGVTQSPTHLIKTRGQQVTLRCSPISGHKSVSWYQQVLGQGPQFIFQYYEKEERGRGNFPDRFSARQFPNYSSELNVNALLLGDSALYLCASSLALAGLLDQPQHFGDGTRLSIL.

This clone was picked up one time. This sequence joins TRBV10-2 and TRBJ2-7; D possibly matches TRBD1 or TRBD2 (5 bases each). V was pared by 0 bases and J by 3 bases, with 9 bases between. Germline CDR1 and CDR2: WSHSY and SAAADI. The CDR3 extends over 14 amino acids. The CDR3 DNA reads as TGCGCCAGCAGTGAGTCGGGACGGGGCTACGAGCAGTACGTC. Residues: CASSESGRGYEQYV.

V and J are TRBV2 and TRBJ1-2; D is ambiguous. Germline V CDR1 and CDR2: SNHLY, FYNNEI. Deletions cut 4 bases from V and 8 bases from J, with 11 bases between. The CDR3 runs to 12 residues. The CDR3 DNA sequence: TGTGCCAGCAGTGGACTCGGTTGGGGCTACACCTTC. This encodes CASSGLGWGYTF.

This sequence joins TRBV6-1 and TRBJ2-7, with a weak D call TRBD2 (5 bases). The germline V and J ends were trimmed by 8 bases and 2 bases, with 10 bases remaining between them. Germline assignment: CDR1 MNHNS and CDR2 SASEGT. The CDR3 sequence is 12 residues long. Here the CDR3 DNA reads TGTGCCAGCGAGGGCACTCCCTACGAGCAGTACTTC. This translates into CASEGTPYEQYF.

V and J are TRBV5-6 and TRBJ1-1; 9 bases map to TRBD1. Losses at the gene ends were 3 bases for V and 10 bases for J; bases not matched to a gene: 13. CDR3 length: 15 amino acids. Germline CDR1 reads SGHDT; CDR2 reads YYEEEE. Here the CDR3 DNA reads TGTGCCAGCAGCTCAACAACAGGGGGCGATCCTTTAGCTTTCTTT. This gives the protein CASSSTTGGDPLAFF.

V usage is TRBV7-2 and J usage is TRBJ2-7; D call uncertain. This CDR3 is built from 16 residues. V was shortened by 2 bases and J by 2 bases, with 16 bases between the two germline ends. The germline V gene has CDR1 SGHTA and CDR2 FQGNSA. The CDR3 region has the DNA TGTGCCAGCAGCTTATACCCCCAACTGGGAACCTACGAGCAGTACTTC. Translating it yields CASSLYPQLGTYEQYF.

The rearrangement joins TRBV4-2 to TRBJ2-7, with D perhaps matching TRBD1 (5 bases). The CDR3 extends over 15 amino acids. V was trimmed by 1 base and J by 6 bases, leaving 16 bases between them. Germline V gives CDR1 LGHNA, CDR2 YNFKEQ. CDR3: CASSQGFPGQGEQYV. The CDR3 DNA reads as TGTGCCAGCAGCCAAGGGTTCCCAGGTCAGGGCGAGCAGTACGTC.

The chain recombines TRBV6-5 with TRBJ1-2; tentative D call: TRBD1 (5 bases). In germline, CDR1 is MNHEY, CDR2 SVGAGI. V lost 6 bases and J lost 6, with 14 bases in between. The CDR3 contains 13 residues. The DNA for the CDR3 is TGTGCCAGCAGCCCATCCTGGGGGAATGGCTACACCTTC. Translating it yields CASSPSWGNGYTF.

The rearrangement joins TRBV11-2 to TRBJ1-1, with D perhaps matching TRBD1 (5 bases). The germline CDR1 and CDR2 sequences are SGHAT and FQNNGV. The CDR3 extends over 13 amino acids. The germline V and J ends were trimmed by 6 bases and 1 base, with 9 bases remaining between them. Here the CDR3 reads CASSTQENTEAFF. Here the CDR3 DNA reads TGTGCCAGCAGTACACAGGAGAACACTGAAGCTTTCTTT.

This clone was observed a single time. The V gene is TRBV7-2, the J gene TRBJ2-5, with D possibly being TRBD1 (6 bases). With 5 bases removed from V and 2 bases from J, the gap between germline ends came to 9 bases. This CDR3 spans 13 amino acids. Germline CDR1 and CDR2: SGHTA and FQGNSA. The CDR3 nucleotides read TGTGCCAGCAGCCGACAGGTTCAAGAGACCCAGTACTTC. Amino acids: CASSRQVQETQYF.

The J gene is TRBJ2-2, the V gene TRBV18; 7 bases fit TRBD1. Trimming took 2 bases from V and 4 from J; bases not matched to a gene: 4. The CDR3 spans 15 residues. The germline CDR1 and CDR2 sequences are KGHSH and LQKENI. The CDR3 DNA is TGTGCCAGCTCACCATCGACAGGGTTCACCGGGGAGCTGTTTTTT. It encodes CASSPSTGFTGELFF. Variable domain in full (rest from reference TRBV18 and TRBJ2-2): NAGVMQNPRHLVRRRGQEARLRCSPMKGHSHVYWYRQLPEEGLKFMVYLQKENIIDESGMPKERFSAEFPKEGPSILRIQQVVRGDSAAYFCASSPSTGFTGELFFGEGSRLTVL.

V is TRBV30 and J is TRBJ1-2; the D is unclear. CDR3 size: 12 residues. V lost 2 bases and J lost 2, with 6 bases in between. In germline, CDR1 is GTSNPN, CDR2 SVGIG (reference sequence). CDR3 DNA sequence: TGTGCCTGGAGTCGGAGGAACTATGGCTACACCTTC. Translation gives CAWSRRNYGYTF.

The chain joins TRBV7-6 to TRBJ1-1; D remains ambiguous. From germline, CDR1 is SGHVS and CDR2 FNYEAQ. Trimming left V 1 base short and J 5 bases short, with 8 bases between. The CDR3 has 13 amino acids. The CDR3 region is CASSLEELTEAFF. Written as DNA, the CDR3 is TGTGCCAGCAGCTTAGAGGAATTGACTGAAGCTTTCTTT.

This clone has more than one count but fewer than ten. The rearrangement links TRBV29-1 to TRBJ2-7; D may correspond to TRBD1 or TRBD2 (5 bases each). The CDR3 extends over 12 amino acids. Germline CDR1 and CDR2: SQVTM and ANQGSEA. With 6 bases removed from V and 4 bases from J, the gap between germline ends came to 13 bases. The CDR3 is CSVGASLYEQYF. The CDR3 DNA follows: TGCAGCGTCGGGGCCAGCTTATACGAGCAGTACTTC.

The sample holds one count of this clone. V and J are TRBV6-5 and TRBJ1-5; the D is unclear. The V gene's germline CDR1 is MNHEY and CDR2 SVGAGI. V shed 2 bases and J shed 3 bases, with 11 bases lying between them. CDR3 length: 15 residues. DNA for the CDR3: TGTGCCAGCAGTTACGGCGGCTCCCTCAATCAGCCCCAGCATTTT. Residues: CASSYGGSLNQPQHF.

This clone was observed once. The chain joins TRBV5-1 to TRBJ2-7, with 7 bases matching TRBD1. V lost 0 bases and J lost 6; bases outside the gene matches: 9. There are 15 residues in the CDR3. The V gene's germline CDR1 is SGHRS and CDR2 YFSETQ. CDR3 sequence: CASSLGGGLVREQYF. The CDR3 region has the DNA TGCGCCAGCAGCTTGGGAGGGGGCCTGGTACGCGAGCAGTACTTC.

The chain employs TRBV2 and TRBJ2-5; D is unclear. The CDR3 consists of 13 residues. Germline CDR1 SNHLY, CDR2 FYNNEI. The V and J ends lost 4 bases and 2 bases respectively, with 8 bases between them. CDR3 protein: CASSVSVQETQYF. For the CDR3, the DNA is TGTGCCAGCAGTGTCTCTGTTCAAGAGACCCAGTACTTC.

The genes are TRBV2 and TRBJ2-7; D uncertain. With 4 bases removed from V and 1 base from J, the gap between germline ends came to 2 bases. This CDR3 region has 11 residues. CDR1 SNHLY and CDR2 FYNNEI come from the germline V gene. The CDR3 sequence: CASSGSYEQYF. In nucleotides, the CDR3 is TGTGCCAGCAGTGGATCCTACGAGCAGTACTTC.

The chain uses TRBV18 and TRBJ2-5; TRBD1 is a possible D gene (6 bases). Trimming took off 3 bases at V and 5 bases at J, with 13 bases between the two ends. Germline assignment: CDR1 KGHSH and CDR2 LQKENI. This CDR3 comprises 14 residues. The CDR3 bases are TGTGCCAGCTCACCTCGACAGGCCGGGGAGACCCAGTACTTC. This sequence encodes CASSPRQAGETQYF.

The CDR3 sequence: CATSRDGGGDTQYF. The DNA for the CDR3 is TGTGCCACCAGCAGAGATGGCGGGGGAGATACGCAGTATTTT. The chain joins TRBV15 to TRBJ2-3, with 7 bases lining up with TRBD2. The CDR3 is made up of 14 amino acids. Germline trimming cut 0 bases from V and 5 bases from J; bases unmatched to any gene: 2. Germline-derived CDR1 and CDR2 are LNHNV and YYDKDF (reference sequence).

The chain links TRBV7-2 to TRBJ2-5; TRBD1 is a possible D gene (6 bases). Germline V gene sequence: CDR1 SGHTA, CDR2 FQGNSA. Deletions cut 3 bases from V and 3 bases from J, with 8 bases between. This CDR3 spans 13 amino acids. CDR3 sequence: CASSFAGEETQYF. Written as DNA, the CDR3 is TGTGCCAGCAGCTTCGCAGGGGAAGAGACCCAGTACTTC.

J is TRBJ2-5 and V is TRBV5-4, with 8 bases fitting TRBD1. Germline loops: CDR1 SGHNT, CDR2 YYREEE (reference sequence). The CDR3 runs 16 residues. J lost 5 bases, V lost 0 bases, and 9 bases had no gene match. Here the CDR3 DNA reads TGTGCCAGCAGCTTGGTTCAGGGGGCTAGGATGGAGACCCAGTACTTC. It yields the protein CASSLVQGARMETQYF.

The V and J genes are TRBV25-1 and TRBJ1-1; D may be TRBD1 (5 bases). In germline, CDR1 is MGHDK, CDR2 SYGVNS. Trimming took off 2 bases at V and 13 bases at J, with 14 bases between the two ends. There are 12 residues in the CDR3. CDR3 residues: CASSEGTRRSFF. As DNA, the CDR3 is TGTGCCAGCAGTGAAGGGACCAGGAGGAGTTTCTTT.

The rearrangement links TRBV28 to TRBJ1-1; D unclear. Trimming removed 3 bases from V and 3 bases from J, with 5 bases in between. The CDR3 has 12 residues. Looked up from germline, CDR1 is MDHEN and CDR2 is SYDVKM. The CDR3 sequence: CASSFQYTEAFF. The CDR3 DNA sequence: TGTGCCAGCAGTTTTCAGTACACTGAAGCTTTCTTT.